This T cell receptor beta chain emerged from a study of T-cell reconstitution after alpha-beta-depleted transplantation in children. V gave up 6 bases and J gave up 1 base, with 9 bases separating them. CDR3 length equals 13 residues. The library targeted TCRbeta and was prepared with unique molecular identifiers. MiXCR, applied by TCRdb to the PCR reads, yields one record per CDR3 protein. This sample carries a few hundred thousand distinct CDR3 sequences, over 9% of them seen once, and the ten largest clones take less than 2.5%. This clonotype was detected many times. The sequence came from a human donor who donated a stem cell graft to a child with acute lymphoblastic leukemia. This specimen was PBMCs from the stem cell graft donor, taken from the stem cell graft. The gene calls are TRBV12-3 or TRBV12-4 and TRBJ2-5; D gene ambiguous. The CDR3 DNA reads TGTGCCAGCAGCCCGGCGATCCAAGAGACCCAGTACTTC. Protein product: CASSPAIQETQYF.